Sequencing of this T cell receptor beta chain was carried out in a study of blood T cell repertoires in COVID-19. Overall study: Italy, Spain and the United States were the sources of the convalescent and acute COVID-19 samples. T cells, B-cell-depleted T cells, or PBMCs provided the cDNA or gDNA that served as material.

Per the authors' pipeline: Using reference gene primer amplification, nucleated cell counts were estimated. Some clones are missing from TCRdb's copy, which holds only in-frame ones; the method was immunoSEQ multiplex PCR. V and J calls and clone size are those listed in that table; D and trimming were worked out from the DNA. Of roughly 170,000 clones listed, approximately 80% are singletons. Germline V CDR1 and CDR2: SGHTA, FQGTGA. Trimming cost V 0 bases and J 7 bases, with 9 bases left between them. The CDR3 has 13 amino acids. Sequencing input: peripheral blood. V and J are TRBV7-3 and TRBJ1-2, with no clear D. The sequence was collected from a human donor in a cohort sampled during active COVID-19. The CDR3 DNA reads as TGTGCCAGCAGCTTAACAAACATGCCTGGCTACACCTTC. It codes for CASSLTNMPGYTF.